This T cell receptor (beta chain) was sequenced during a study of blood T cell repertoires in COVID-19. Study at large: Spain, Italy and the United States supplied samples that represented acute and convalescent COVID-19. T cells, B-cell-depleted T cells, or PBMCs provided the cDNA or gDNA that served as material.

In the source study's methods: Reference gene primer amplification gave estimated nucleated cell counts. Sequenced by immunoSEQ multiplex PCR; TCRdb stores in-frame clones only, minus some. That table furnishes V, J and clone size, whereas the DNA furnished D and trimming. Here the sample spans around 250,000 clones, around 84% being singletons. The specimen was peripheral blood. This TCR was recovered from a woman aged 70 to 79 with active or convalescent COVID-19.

The CDR3 is CASSQATAGVITDTQYF. Here the CDR3 DNA reads TGCGCCAGCAGCCAAGCAACAGCGGGGGTGATCACAGATACGCAGTATTTT. The chain is built from TRBV4-3 and TRBJ2-3, with TRBD2 matching over 8 bases. This CDR3 is built from 17 residues. Germline V gives CDR1 LGHNA, CDR2 YSLEER. V shed 1 base and J 2 bases; nucleotides not matched to a gene: 8.